The 13 T cell receptor beta chains below were found in one sample sequenced in a study of blood T cells in healthy people across ages. Next came a second PCR, run for about 6 to 11 cycles, which used a sample-barcoded 5' primer along with a J-beta primer mix. TCRdb independently ran MiXCR on the 5' RACE reads; one entry per CDR3 protein. Of roughly 1.5 million distinct CDR3 sequences in the sample, under 55% were seen once. The material sequenced was blood. Receptors originate from a woman aged 18-29 years in good health.

In this sample, this clonotype turned up a few times. The V call is TRBV7-2, the J call TRBJ1-5; 8 nucleotides agree with TRBD1. In germline, CDR1 is SGHTA, CDR2 FQGNSA. The V segment lost 2 bases and the J segment 5 bases; nucleotides outside the gene matches: 2. The CDR3 has 14 amino acids. CDR3 sequence (DNA): TGTGCCAGCAGCTTAAGGACAGGGTATCAGCCCCAGCATTTT. As protein: CASSLRTGYQPQHF.

V gene TRBV30 combines with J gene TRBJ1-2, with TRBD1 matching over 10 bases. Trimming removed 4 bases from V and 4 bases from J; junction bases left unmatched: 9. The CDR3 has 15 amino acids. CDR1 and CDR2 (germline): GTSNPN, SVGIG (reference sequence). The DNA for the CDR3 is TGTGCCTGGACCCTGACAGGGGGCAATGGCTATGGCTACACCTTC. It codes for CAWTLTGGNGYGYTF.

V is TRBV4-3 and J is TRBJ2-3, with TRBD1 identical over 8 bases. V lost 2 bases to trimming and J lost 3 bases; unmatched junction nucleotides: 7. The CDR3 is made up of 16 amino acids. Germline V gene sequence: CDR1 LGHNA, CDR2 YSLEER. CDR3 sequence reads: CASSQSATGVTDTQYF. CDR3 DNA sequence: TGCGCCAGCAGCCAATCTGCGACAGGGGTTACAGATACGCAGTATTTT.

V is TRBV20-1 and J is TRBJ1-4, with a possible D match to TRBD1 (6 bases). Trimming cost V 5 bases and J 0 bases, with 13 bases left between them. CDR1 and CDR2 (germline): DFQATT, SNEGSKA (reference sequence). The CDR3 sequence is 15 residues long. The CDR3 coding sequence is TGCAGTGCTGCACAGGGAGCTTCAACTAATGAAAAACTGTTTTTT. Residues: CSAAQGASTNEKLFF.

This clonotype was found once. This chain uses TRBV12-3 or TRBV12-4 with TRBJ1-2; 9 bases are a match to TRBD1. The CDR3 loop spans 18 amino acids. The V and J ends lost 5 bases and 5 bases, in that order; junction bases with no gene match: 18. The CDR3 DNA is TGTGCCAGCAGTCCTACCGGACAGGGGCAGGGCAGTTGGTATGGCTACACCTTC. It encodes CASSPTGQGQGSWYGYTF.

The genes are TRBV3-1 and TRBJ2-4, with TRBD1 matching 8 bases. The CDR3 contains 12 residues. V trimming: 2 bases; J trimming: 13 bases; junction bases outside the gene matches: 4. The germline CDR1 and CDR2 sequences are LGHDT and YNNKEL (reference sequence). The CDR3 nucleotides read TGTGCCAGCAGCCAAACCGGGACAGGACAGTACTTC. This translates into CASSQTGTGQYF.

The gene calls are TRBV5-1 and TRBJ2-7; D is possibly TRBD1 (7 bases). This CDR3 region has 13 residues. Trimming shortened V by 4 bases and J by 4 bases, and 12 bases separated the two germline ends. CDR1 is SGHRS and CDR2 is YFSETQ in the germline V gene. The CDR3 nucleotides read TGCGCCAGCAGCGCGGGACAGCGGTACGAGCAGTACTTC. Encoded protein: CASSAGQRYEQYF. Variable domain in full (rest from reference TRBV5-1 and TRBJ2-7): KAGVTQTPRYLIKTRGQQVTLSCSPISGHRSVSWYQQTPGQGLQFLFEYFSETQRNKGNFPGRFSGRQFSNSRSEMNVSTLELGDSALYLCASSAGQRYEQYFGPGTRLTVT.

This clonotype was seen only a few times. This sequence joins TRBV28 and TRBJ2-5; TRBD2 aligns across 8 bases. V lost 4 bases and J lost 5; bases outside the gene matches: 9. Germline CDR1 and CDR2: MDHEN and SYDVKM. The CDR3 covers 15 residues. The CDR3 is CASSSGGLGGETQYF. DNA for the CDR3: TGTGCCAGCAGTTCCGGGGGACTAGGGGGGGAGACCCAGTACTTC.

The chain links TRBV29-1 to TRBJ1-1, with D unclear. With 4 bases removed from V and 1 base from J, the gap between germline ends came to 10 bases. Germline values: CDR1 SQVTM, CDR2 ANQGSEA. The CDR3 covers 13 residues. CDR3 sequence (DNA): TGCAGCGTTGCATTTACACAGAACACTGAAGCTTTCTTT. Amino acids: CSVAFTQNTEAFF.

The CDR3 nucleotides are TGTGCCATCAGTGACAGAACCTCCTACAATGAGCAGTTCTTC. It specifies CAISDRTSYNEQFF. The chain joins TRBV10-3 to TRBJ2-1; no definite D call. The CDR3 runs 14 residues. V lost 3 bases and J lost 0, with 6 bases in between. From germline, CDR1 is ENHRY and CDR2 SYGVKD.

This clonotype was detected only a few times. The rearrangement joins TRBV18 to TRBJ2-1; either TRBD1 or TRBD2 may fit D (5 bases each). Trimming cost V 2 bases and J 7 bases, with 18 bases left between them. This CDR3 has 16 residues. Germline CDR1 is KGHSH and CDR2 is LQKENI. CDR3 protein: CASSPNTGTVNNEQFF. CDR3 DNA: TGTGCCAGCTCACCAAATACCGGGACCGTGAATAATGAGCAGTTCTTC.

The chain uses TRBV20-1 and TRBJ1-4, with a weak D call TRBD1 (5 bases). Between the trimmed V and J ends, which lost 3 bases and 7 bases, there was a span of 12 bases. The CDR3 length is 13 residues. CDR1 and CDR2 from the germline V gene are DFQATT and SNEGSKA (reference sequence). The CDR3 sequence is CSASSRDGEKLFF. CDR3 in DNA: TGCAGTGCTAGCTCCAGGGACGGTGAAAAACTGTTTTTT.

This clonotype was observed a few times. The rearrangement links TRBV3-1 to TRBJ2-1; the match to TRBD2 covers 10 bases. The tail of the sequence fits TRBJ2-7 better, so the J call may be wrong. Germline V gene lookup returns CDR1 LGHDT and CDR2 YNNKEL (reference sequence). The CDR3 is 15 amino acids. CDR3 amino acids: CASSPGLAAYNEQYF. DNA for the CDR3: TGTGCCAGCAGCCCTGGACTAGCGGCCTACAATGAGCAGTACTTC.